This TCR beta chain was identified during a study of blood T cell repertoires in COVID-19. Across the study: COVID-19 samples from acute and convalescent phases originated in the United States, Italy and Spain. PBMCs, B-cell-depleted T cells, or T cells were the source of the cDNA or gDNA that made up the material.

CDR1 and CDR2 (germline): ENHRY, SYGVKD. With V trimmed by 9 bases and J by 6 bases, 7 bases remained unmatched. The CDR3 consists of 13 residues. Under the authors' procedure: Counts of nucleated cells, estimated from reference gene primer amplification, were obtained. The assay was immunoSEQ multiplex PCR, and TCRdb's table has in-frame clones only and misses some. V, J and clone size were drawn from that table, and D and trimming were deduced from the DNA. The sample has 310,000 or so clones; roughly 90% are singletons. The sequenced material came from peripheral blood. This clonotype was sampled from a man aged 18 to 35 who had recovered from COVID-19. This sequence joins TRBV10-3 and TRBJ1-4; 7 nucleotides align to TRBD1. For the CDR3, the DNA is TGTGCCATAAGACAGGGAGCGGATGAAAAACTGTTTTTT. Protein sequence: CAIRQGADEKLFF.